The present T cell receptor beta chain was sequenced within a study of blood T cell repertoires in COVID-19. As for the study in general: T cells, B-cell-depleted T cells, or PBMCs provided the cDNA or gDNA that served as material.

The CDR3 runs 12 residues. The V end lost 6 bases, the J end lost 5 bases, and 11 bases lay between the germline ends. Authors' data handling: Amplifying reference gene primers gave estimates of nucleated cell counts. Using immunoSEQ multiplex PCR, the repertoire was profiled, and TCRdb retains in-frame clones only, with some absent. The V and J calls and clone size were taken over from that table, and D and trimming were inferred from the DNA. The sample holds about 90,000 clones; roughly 78% are singletons and the top ten take about a tenth. The clonotype comes from a woman in her seventies with acute or convalescent COVID-19. This chain uses TRBV12-3 or TRBV12-4 with TRBJ2-7; possibly TRBD1 for D (5 bases). The sequencing sample was made of peripheral blood. CDR3 region: CASRSRGHEQYF. The CDR3 nucleotides read TGTGCCAGCAGGAGTAGGGGCCACGAGCAGTACTTC.